Following are 26 T cell receptor beta chains from one sample sequenced in a study of blood T cell repertoires in COVID-19. The assay was immunoSEQ multiplex PCR, and TCRdb's table has in-frame clones only and misses some. The table shows a few hundred thousand clones, with roughly 88% occurring only once. What was sequenced was PBMCs or T cells enriched from blood (not recorded which). These receptors were collected from a woman aged 50 to 60 who had recovered from COVID-19.

This clone was recorded only once. The chain joins TRBV5-4 to TRBJ1-3, with TRBD1 as a possible D gene (6 bases). The V gene's germline CDR1 is SGHNT and CDR2 YYREEE (reference sequence). The CDR3 is 12 residues long. V was shortened by 5 bases and J by 7 bases, with 10 bases between the two germline ends. The CDR3 region is CASSQGSNTIYF. In nucleotides, the CDR3 is TGTGCCAGCAGTCAGGGGAGTAACACCATATATTTT.

The chain employs TRBV11-2 and TRBJ1-6; 8 bases line up with TRBD1. Trimming took 6 bases from V and 5 from J; bases not matched to a gene: 6. CDR1 and CDR2 (germline): SGHAT, FQNNGV. The CDR3 runs to 15 residues. CDR3 protein: CASSHGQGNNSPLHF. The CDR3 DNA reads TGTGCCAGCAGTCACGGACAGGGAAATAATTCACCCCTCCACTTT.

The chain combines TRBV28 with TRBJ2-7; 9 nucleotides match TRBD2. The ends lost 5 bases at V and 4 bases at J; junction bases unmatched: 15. This CDR3 region has 17 residues. Germline-derived CDR1 and CDR2 are MDHEN and SYDVKM. The CDR3 sequence is CASSTLLAGPVIYEQYF. In DNA form, the CDR3 reads TGTGCCAGCAGTACCCTACTAGCGGGTCCCGTTATTTACGAGCAGTACTTC.

The chain has TRBV15 and TRBJ2-7, with TRBD1 as a possible D gene (7 bases). The V gene lost 1 base and the J gene lost 1 base, with 14 bases spanning the gap. The length of the CDR3 is 16 residues. Germline values: CDR1 LNHNV, CDR2 YYDKDF (reference sequence). CDR3 region: CATSRGGQGGSYEQYF. The CDR3 DNA follows: TGTGCCACCAGCAGAGGAGGGCAGGGGGGTTCCTACGAGCAGTACTTC. Full variable domain (rest looked up from reference TRBV15 and TRBJ2-7): DAMVIQNPRYQVTQFGKPVTLSCSQTLNHNVMYWYQQKSSQAPKLLFHYYDKDFNNEADTPDNFQSRRPNTSFCFLDIRSPGLGDTAMYLCATSRGGQGGSYEQYFGPGTRLTVT.

This chain uses TRBV4-1 with TRBJ2-3; the match to TRBD2 covers 9 bases. Looked up from germline, CDR1 is MGHRA and CDR2 is YSYEKL. The CDR3 runs 14 residues. V gave up 6 bases and J gave up 3 bases; unmatched junction bases: 4. CDR3: CASRVAGATDTQYF. The CDR3 DNA follows: TGCGCCAGCAGAGTAGCGGGAGCAACAGATACGCAGTATTTT.

V and J are TRBV18 and TRBJ2-7, with D perhaps matching TRBD2 (6 bases). The CDR3 is 13 amino acids. With 2 bases removed from V and 7 bases from J, the gap between germline ends came to 12 bases. Germline CDR1 is KGHSH and CDR2 is LQKENI. The CDR3 bases are TGTGCCAGCTCACCAACACTAGGGACTGAGCAGTACTTC. This encodes CASSPTLGTEQYF.

The V and J genes are TRBV7-9 and TRBJ2-7, with TRBD2 identical over 8 bases. Germline CDR1 and CDR2: SEHNR and FQNEAQ (reference sequence). There are 14 residues in the CDR3. V was pared by 3 bases and J by 1 base, with 2 bases of the junction left unmatched. CDR3 sequence (DNA): TGTGCCAGCAGCTTTAGCGGGGCTTCCTACGAGCAGTACTTC. Translation: CASSFSGASYEQYF.

V and J are TRBV27 and TRBJ1-2, with TRBD1 matching over 9 bases. Germline CDR1 MNHEY, CDR2 SMNVEV (reference sequence). This CDR3 region has 13 residues. Trimming cost V 5 bases and J 5 bases; bases outside gene matches: 3. The CDR3 region has the DNA TGTGCCAGCAGTCCCGGACAGGGGTATGGCTACACCTTC. This gives the protein CASSPGQGYGYTF.

Only one count was recorded for this clone. This chain connects TRBV9 to TRBJ2-3, with 7 bases lining up with TRBD2. The germline V gene has CDR1 SGDLS and CDR2 YYNGEE. V trimming: 4 bases; J trimming: 1 base; junction bases outside the gene matches: 9. CDR3 length: 16 residues. CDR3 in amino acids: CASSFLGEGGTDTQYF. CDR3 coding DNA: TGTGCCAGCAGCTTCCTCGGGGAGGGCGGCACAGATACGCAGTATTTT. The complete variable domain, with remaining parts taken from reference TRBV9 and TRBJ2-3, reads DSGVTQTPKHLITATGQRVTLRCSPRSGDLSVYWYQQSLDQGLQFLIQYYNGEERAKGNILERFSAQQFPDLHSELNLSSLELGDSALYFCASSFLGEGGTDTQYFGPGTRLTVL.

About this clone: Other DNA sequences in this sample translate to the same CDR3. This chain links TRBV2 with TRBJ1-4; 8 bases are a match to TRBD1. J gave up 3 bases and V 5 bases, and 2 bases lay outside the gene matches. The CDR3 is made up of 14 amino acids. The V gene's germline CDR1 is SNHLY and CDR2 FYNNEI. DNA for the CDR3: TGTGCCAGCAGTCCGGACAGGGCTAATGAAAAACTGTTTTTT. This codes for CASSPDRANEKLFF.

This clone was observed once. Different DNA sequences within this sample yield the same CDR3. The chain uses TRBV5-1 and TRBJ1-2; D is unclear. This CDR3 has 12 residues. Between the trimmed V and J ends, which lost 0 bases and 4 bases, there was a span of 4 bases. CDR1 is SGHRS, CDR2 YFSETQ, per germline. The CDR3 DNA is TGCGCCAGCAGCTTGGATAGCTATGGCTACACCTTC. This codes for CASSLDSYGYTF. Together with reference TRBV5-1 and TRBJ1-2, the CDR3 gives the full variable domain: KAGVTQTPRYLIKTRGQQVTLSCSPISGHRSVSWYQQTPGQGLQFLFEYFSETQRNKGNFPGRFSGRQFSNSRSEMNVSTLELGDSALYLCASSLDSYGYTFGSGTRLTVV.

This clone appeared once. The chain joins TRBV7-9 to TRBJ1-1; TRBD1 matches 10 bases. Germline V gives CDR1 SEHNR, CDR2 FQNEAQ (reference sequence). This CDR3 comprises 16 residues. With V trimmed by 6 bases and J by 1 base, 8 bases remained unmatched. DNA of the CDR3: TGTGCCAGCAGTCGGGACAGGGGACAGGGGAACACTGAAGCTTTCTTT. Its translation is CASSRDRGQGNTEAFF.

The chain couples TRBV9 to TRBJ2-3; 8 bases map to TRBD2. Germline loops: CDR1 SGDLS, CDR2 YYNGEE. The CDR3 contains 16 residues. The V segment lost 0 bases and the J segment 0 bases; nucleotides outside the gene matches: 3. Here the CDR3 DNA reads TGTGCCAGCAGCGTAGACAGCGGGAGAAGCACAGATACGCAGTATTTT. Translated, it gives CASSVDSGRSTDTQYF.

V gene TRBV4-2 combines with J gene TRBJ2-5; no firm D call. V lost 0 bases, J lost 5 bases, and 4 bases lay in between. This CDR3 contains 12 residues. Germline V gives CDR1 LGHNA, CDR2 YNFKEQ. In DNA, the CDR3 is TGTGCCAGCAGCCAAGATATGGAGACCCAGTACTTC. Amino acids: CASSQDMETQYF.

This CDR3 reads CASTGIGNEKLFF. In DNA, the CDR3 is TGTGCCAGCACTGGCATCGGGAATGAAAAACTGTTTTTT. The rearrangement links TRBV6-1 to TRBJ1-4; D ambiguous. Germline values: CDR1 MNHNS, CDR2 SASEGT. The CDR3 spans 13 residues. With 7 bases removed from V and 5 bases from J, the gap between germline ends came to 11 bases.

Only one count was recorded for this clone. In DNA, the CDR3 is TGTGCCAGCAGCTTACATGGAGCAATTTATAATTCACCCCTCCACTTT. It yields the protein CASSLHGAIYNSPLHF. The chain links TRBV7-9 to TRBJ1-6; D is ambiguous. V lost 2 bases and J lost 4, with 12 bases in between. This CDR3 has 16 amino acids. CDR1 is SEHNR, CDR2 FQNEAQ, per germline (reference sequence).

The J gene is TRBJ1-6, the V gene TRBV5-1; 7 bases match TRBD1. The V and J ends lost 5 bases and 7 bases, in that order; junction bases with no gene match: 12. The CDR3 has 16 residues. Germline CDR1 is SGHRS and CDR2 is YFSETQ. The CDR3 nucleotides are TGCGCCAGCAGAGTCGGGACAGCCACCCGAAATTCACCCCTCCACTTT. Its translation: CASRVGTATRNSPLHF.

This clone has a count of ten or more. The chain carries TRBV28 and TRBJ2-2, with D possibly being TRBD1 (5 bases). The V gene's germline CDR1 is MDHEN and CDR2 SYDVKM. V was trimmed by 5 bases and J by 6 bases, leaving 10 bases between them. The CDR3 sequence is 13 residues long. The CDR3 DNA reads as TGTGCCAGCAGTGTCCAGGGTGCCGGGGAGCTGTTTTTT. It is translated as CASSVQGAGELFF.

The chain joins TRBV5-1 to TRBJ1-1, with 8 positions matching TRBD1. The CDR3 loop spans 14 amino acids. Germline-derived CDR1 and CDR2 are SGHRS and YFSETQ. Trimming cost V 3 bases and J 2 bases; bases outside gene matches: 3. The CDR3 DNA reads TGCGCCAGCAGCTCTCAGGGGGCAAACACTGAAGCTTTCTTT. It encodes CASSSQGANTEAFF.

This chain joins TRBV28 and TRBJ2-1; D is possibly TRBD1 (6 bases). V was shortened by 6 bases and J by 6 bases, with 15 bases between the two germline ends. CDR1 is MDHEN and CDR2 is SYDVKM in the germline V gene. This CDR3 contains 14 residues. The CDR3 sequence: CASRATGSPNEQFF. For the CDR3, the DNA is TGTGCCAGCAGGGCTACAGGGTCCCCCAATGAGCAGTTCTTC.

This rearrangement joins TRBV28 to TRBJ1-6; no firm D call. The CDR3 is 16 residues long. V lost 2 bases to trimming and J lost 0 bases, with 8 bases between them. Germline CDR1 and CDR2: MDHEN and SYDVKM. The CDR3: CASSLGSSSYNSPLHF. The CDR3, as DNA: TGTGCCAGCAGTTTAGGGAGCAGCTCCTATAATTCACCCCTCCACTTT.

The V and J genes are TRBV11-3 and TRBJ1-1; D is possibly TRBD1 (6 bases). The V and J ends lost 4 bases and 3 bases respectively, with 9 bases between them. This CDR3 contains 13 residues. Germline V CDR1 and CDR2: SGHNT, YENEEA. The chain's CDR3 is CASSSGAYTEAFF. The CDR3 nucleotides are TGTGCCAGCAGCTCAGGGGCCTACACTGAAGCTTTCTTT.

The chain links TRBV5-1 to TRBJ1-1; D is unresolved. Trimming took 0 bases from V and 5 from J, leaving 14 bases between them. Germline V lookup: CDR1 SGHRS, CDR2 YFSETQ. The CDR3 contains 15 residues. The DNA of the CDR3 is TGCGCCAGCAGCTTGGGAGGCCCTACCACAACTGAAGCTTTCTTT. The encoded protein is CASSLGGPTTTEAFF.

V gene TRBV3-1 (or the pseudogene TRBV3-2) combines with J gene TRBJ2-7; 7 bases map to TRBD2. The trim removed 1 base at V and 5 bases at J, leaving 5 bases unmatched. CDR1 is LGHDT, CDR2 YNNKEL, per germline (reference sequence). CDR3 length: 14 amino acids. The CDR3 loop is CASSQGMAGDEQYF. The CDR3 coding sequence is TGTGCCAGCAGCCAAGGCATGGCGGGGGACGAGCAGTACTTC.

This clone is a singleton in its sample. V is TRBV7-9 and J is TRBJ1-4; 9 bases match TRBD1. V dropped 8 bases and J dropped 7; count of bases not matched to a gene: 5. Looked up from germline, CDR1 is SEHNR and CDR2 is FQNEAQ (reference sequence). The CDR3 totals 13 residues. CDR3 loop: CASQDRGGEKLFF. DNA for the CDR3: TGTGCCAGCCAGGACAGGGGTGGTGAAAAACTGTTTTTT.

The V and J genes are TRBV5-1 and TRBJ1-4; 12 bases map to TRBD1. After removal of 2 bases from V and 6 bases from J, the junction contained 14 bases not matched to a gene. CDR3 size: 19 residues. Per the germline V gene, CDR1 is SGHRS and CDR2 is YFSETQ. Here the CDR3 DNA reads TGCGCCAGCAGCTTAGGGACAGGGGGCGAAGAGAGTGAAGATGAAAAACTGTTTTTT. As protein: CASSLGTGGEESEDEKLFF.